The 22 T cell receptor beta chains in this list originate from one sample, sequenced in a study of T-cell reconstitution after alpha-beta-depleted transplantation in children. These receptors have no identified antigens. Study-wide findings and caveats: Newly produced T cells mostly provided counts and TCRbeta diversity after one year, as hyperexpanded clones declined.

Preparation of the TCRbeta library used unique molecular identifiers. Using its own MiXCR run on the PCR reads, TCRdb lists one record per CDR3 protein. The data contain 250,000 to 300,000 distinct CDR3 sequences, around 7.1% of them seen just once; the ten biggest clones take up approximately 9.1%. Sequencing used peripheral blood, obtained 360 days after TCRalphabeta/CD19-depleted stem cell transplant. These receptors were obtained from a female patient between 2 and 15 years old who had a stem cell transplant for Fanconi anemia, so the T cells may come from the graft donor.

The chain carries TRBV19 and TRBJ1-5; D is unclear. Trimming stripped 6 bases from V and 1 base from J, with 10 bases between. Per germline, CDR1 LNHDA and CDR2 SQIVND (reference sequence). This CDR3 spans 14 amino acids. The DNA of the CDR3 is TGTGCCAGTAGGCTCGCGTGGAGCAATCAGCCCCAGCATTTT. It codes for CASRLAWSNQPQHF.

This clonotype was observed at least ten times. The rearrangement joins TRBV28 to TRBJ1-1; TRBD1 is a possible D gene (6 bases). V was clipped by 9 bases and J by 11 bases, with 28 bases between them. The CDR3 has 15 amino acids. CDR1 and CDR2 (germline): MDHEN, SYDVKM. The CDR3 DNA sequence: TGTGCCAGTTTCACCGGGACAATCCAGTCGACCGGCGCTTTCTTT. Amino acids: CASFTGTIQSTGAFF. Based on the CDR3 plus reference TRBV28 and TRBJ1-1, the full variable domain is DVKVTQSSRYLVKRTGEKVFLECVQDMDHENMFWYRQDPGLGLRLIYFSYDVKMKEKGDIPEGYSVSREKKERFSLILESASTNQTSMYLCASFTGTIQSTGAFFGQGTRLTVV.

Ten or more counts support this clonotype. The J gene is TRBJ1-1, the V gene TRBV7-2, with D unclear. The CDR3 runs to 14 residues. Germline CDR1 SGHTA, CDR2 FQGNSA. V was shortened by 8 bases and J by 1 base, with 14 bases between the two germline ends. For the CDR3, the DNA is TGTGCCAGCGGCCCCAACTTCGGGAACACTGAAGCTTTCTTT. Its protein product is CASGPNFGNTEAFF.

This clonotype was seen at least ten times. This chain connects TRBV10-3 to TRBJ2-3; tentative D call: TRBD1 (8 bases). The CDR3 consists of 16 residues. V was cut by 4 bases and J by 4 bases, with 18 bases left in between. Looked up from germline, CDR1 is ENHRY and CDR2 is SYGVKD. In DNA, the CDR3 is TGTGCCATCAGTGGGGGAACAGGGGGAGGGCCAGATACGCAGTATTTT. Encoded protein: CAISGGTGGGPDTQYF.

This clonotype has more than one count but fewer than ten. The chain has TRBV5-1 and TRBJ1-4; maybe TRBD1 (6 bases). Germline assignment: CDR1 SGHRS and CDR2 YFSETQ. The CDR3 extends over 15 amino acids. V gave up 1 base and J gave up 10 bases, with 17 bases separating them. The CDR3 reads CASSLRGSRGGKLFF. In DNA, the CDR3 is TGCGCCAGCAGCTTGAGGGGGAGTAGGGGAGGAAAACTGTTTTTT.

The sample holds many counts of this clonotype. The chain has TRBV9 and TRBJ2-2; D is possibly TRBD2 (5 bases). V was pared by 4 bases and J by 1 base, with 14 bases between. Germline assignment: CDR1 SGDLS and CDR2 YYNGEE. This CDR3 has 16 amino acids. The CDR3 DNA reads as TGTGCCAGCAGCCCCCTGACTACTCTGAACACCGGGGAGCTGTTTTTT. Amino acid sequence: CASSPLTTLNTGELFF. The complete variable domain, with remaining parts taken from reference TRBV9 and TRBJ2-2, reads DSGVTQTPKHLITATGQRVTLRCSPRSGDLSVYWYQQSLDQGLQFLIQYYNGEERAKGNILERFSAQQFPDLHSELNLSSLELGDSALYFCASSPLTTLNTGELFFGEGSRLTVL.

The V call is TRBV6-5, the J call TRBJ1-1, with D uncertain. The CDR3 extends over 16 amino acids. The V and J ends lost 4 bases and 3 bases respectively, with 18 bases between them. CDR1 and CDR2 (germline): MNHEY, SVGAGI. CDR3: CASSWDWVTRDTEAFF. As DNA, the CDR3 is TGTGCCAGCAGTTGGGATTGGGTTACAAGGGACACTGAAGCTTTCTTT.

This clonotype was observed at least ten times. The chain couples TRBV20-1 to TRBJ2-1, with 10 bases identical to TRBD2. Germline assignment: CDR1 DFQATT and CDR2 SNEGSKA (reference sequence). J lost 8 bases, V lost 6 bases, and 13 bases had no gene match. The CDR3 contains 15 residues. CDR3 in amino acids: CSAGEAGGPSDEQFF. DNA for the CDR3: TGCAGTGCAGGTGAAGCGGGGGGGCCCTCCGATGAGCAGTTCTTC.

This clonotype showed up just a few times. The chain carries TRBV4-2 and TRBJ1-2; tentative D call: TRBD1 (5 bases). In germline, CDR1 is LGHNA, CDR2 YNFKEQ. Trimming left V 3 bases short and J 2 bases short, with 16 bases between. This CDR3 has 16 amino acids. The chain's CDR3 is CASSQSSLQVNYGYTF. In nucleotides, the CDR3 is TGTGCCAGCAGCCAGTCCTCTTTACAGGTGAACTATGGCTACACCTTC.

There are many counts of this clonotype. This chain connects TRBV27 to TRBJ1-1; D is possibly TRBD1 (5 bases). CDR1 and CDR2 (germline): MNHEY, SMNVEV (reference sequence). This CDR3 has 13 residues. The germline V and J ends were trimmed by 5 bases and 8 bases, with 15 bases remaining between them. DNA for the CDR3: TGTGCCAGCAGTCTATGGGACCATCGCGAAGCTTTCTTT. This translates into CASSLWDHREAFF.

This rearrangement joins TRBV25-1 to TRBJ1-1; D is unresolved. Germline CDR1 is MGHDK and CDR2 is SYGVNS. V was trimmed by 4 bases and J by 4 bases, leaving 19 bases between them. The CDR3 spans 16 residues. The CDR3 sequence is CASSGVPRARGTEAFF. The CDR3 nucleotides read TGTGCCAGCAGTGGTGTTCCGAGGGCGCGCGGCACTGAAGCTTTCTTT.

This clonotype was picked up a small number of times. The rearrangement joins TRBV2 to TRBJ2-7; D might be TRBD1 (6 bases). Germline V lookup: CDR1 SNHLY, CDR2 FYNNEI. The CDR3 runs to 13 residues. V was cut by 8 bases and J by 2 bases, with 13 bases left in between. DNA for the CDR3: TGTGCCAGCGAACAGGGTGTCCCCTACGAGCAGTACGTC. It codes for CASEQGVPYEQYV.

V usage is TRBV6-5 and J usage is TRBJ2-5; 7 bases match TRBD2. The CDR3 extends over 15 amino acids. Trimming removed 0 bases from V and 5 bases from J; junction bases left unmatched: 6. Germline assignment: CDR1 MNHEY and CDR2 SVGAGI. Written as DNA, the CDR3 is TGTGCCAGCAGTTACTCCGGGGGGAGAATTGAGACCCAGTACTTC. It specifies CASSYSGGRIETQYF.

This clonotype was counted between two and nine times. The chain recombines TRBV5-4 with TRBJ2-1, with a tentative D call TRBD2 (5 bases). Trimming pared 3 bases from V and 6 bases from J, leaving 13 bases between. In germline, CDR1 is SGHNT, CDR2 YYREEE (reference sequence). This CDR3 is built from 14 residues. The CDR3 protein is CASSSSGVGNEQFF. In nucleotides, the CDR3 is TGTGCCAGCAGCTCGAGCGGAGTCGGCAATGAGCAGTTCTTC.

The V and J genes are TRBV30 and TRBJ1-2; D might be TRBD1 (6 bases). The CDR3 runs to 14 residues. In germline, CDR1 is GTSNPN, CDR2 SVGIG (reference sequence). Trimming pared 5 bases from V and 4 bases from J, leaving 17 bases between. The CDR3 nucleotides are TGTGCCTGGGGGGGGCCAGGACCGGCCTATGGCTACACCTTC. Amino acids: CAWGGPGPAYGYTF.

V and J are TRBV18 and TRBJ2-3, with 11 positions matching TRBD2. Germline V gene data show CDR1 as KGHSH and CDR2 as LQKENI. The CDR3 length is 18 residues. V dropped 3 bases and J dropped 7; count of bases not matched to a gene: 15. CDR3 amino acids: CASSPTSGGLAVLNTQYF. The CDR3 DNA follows: TGTGCCAGCTCACCTACTAGCGGGGGACTAGCGGTACTGAATACGCAGTATTTT.

On this clonotype itself: This sequence may be a read error, since a much larger clone differs from it by one base. V gene TRBV20-1 combines with J gene TRBJ2-5, with 14 bases that match TRBD2. The V gene's germline CDR1 is DFQATT and CDR2 SNEGSKA (reference sequence). The CDR3 covers 15 residues. CDR3 sequence reads: CCARRLAGGRETQYF. The DNA for the CDR3 is TGCTGTGCTAGACGACTAGCGGGGGGGCGAGAGACCCAGTACTTC.

This clonotype was seen ten or more times. This sequence joins TRBV9 and TRBJ1-6; D unresolved. Deletions cut 3 bases from V and 6 bases from J, with 7 bases between. The CDR3 runs to 13 residues. Germline values: CDR1 SGDLS, CDR2 YYNGEE. CDR3 nucleotides: TGTGCCAGCAGCGCCCTTATTAATTCACCCCTCCACTTT. This codes for CASSALINSPLHF.

This clonotype came up many times. The gene calls are TRBV5-1 and TRBJ2-7; the D call may be TRBD1 or TRBD2 (5 bases each). Germline V lookup: CDR1 SGHRS, CDR2 YFSETQ. V was cut by 4 bases and J by 3 bases, with 17 bases left in between. The CDR3 totals 15 residues. The CDR3, as DNA: TGCGCCAGCAGCAACTCGCAGGGAGCCCGCTACGAGCAGTACTTC. This encodes CASSNSQGARYEQYF.

This clonotype was observed at least ten times. The chain couples TRBV3-1 to TRBJ1-3; D gene unclear. The CDR3 spans 14 residues. Germline values: CDR1 LGHDT, CDR2 YNNKEL (reference sequence). The V and J ends lost 4 bases and 3 bases respectively, with 10 bases between them. CDR3: CASSLLDHGNTIYF. CDR3 sequence (DNA): TGTGCCAGCAGCCTTCTGGATCATGGAAACACCATATATTTT.

This clonotype appeared a few times. V usage is TRBV7-9 and J usage is TRBJ1-1; no clear D gene. In germline, CDR1 is SEHNR, CDR2 FQNEAQ (reference sequence). Trimming took 5 bases from V and 8 from J, leaving 9 bases between them. The CDR3 consists of 11 residues. Here the CDR3 DNA reads TGTGCCAGCAGCATCAACAAGGAAGCTTTCTTT. Protein sequence: CASSINKEAFF. The full variable domain, in which reference TRBV7-9 and TRBJ1-1 provide the parts outside the CDR3, is DTGVSQNPRHKITKRGQNVTFRCDPISEHNRLYWYRQTLGQGPEFLTYFQNEAQLEKSRLLSDRFSAERPKGSFSTLEIQRTEQGDSAMYLCASSINKEAFFGQGTRLTVV.

The table lists this clonotype with a few counts. This chain links TRBV20-1 with TRBJ2-1; 9 positions agree with TRBD2. With V trimmed by 5 bases and J by 0 bases, 5 bases remained unmatched. Germline assignment: CDR1 DFQATT and CDR2 SNEGSKA (reference sequence). The CDR3 has 15 amino acids. The DNA for the CDR3 is TGCAGTGCTTTTAGCGGGAGCCTCTCCTACAATGAGCAGTTCTTC. Its translation: CSAFSGSLSYNEQFF.